These T cell receptor beta chains were read from a single sample in a study of blood T cell repertoires in COVID-19. Generated by immunoSEQ multiplex PCR, the TCRdb table keeps only in-frame clones and is missing some. The table has approximately 300,000 clones, 90% seen once. What was sequenced was PBMCs or T cells enriched from blood (not recorded which). Receptors originate from a man aged 55 to 70 who had recovered from COVID-19. Each CDR3 is given with its conserved first and last residue. D genes are given only for firm matches. Rows may omit the clone size; those that give it use once, few, many or a size class.

TRBD2	TRBV11-3	TRBJ2-5	-	TGTGCCAGCAGCTTAGGAACTAGCGGGGGACAAGAGACCCAGTACTTC	CASSLGTSGGQETQYF
-	TRBV18	TRBJ1-3	-	TGTGCCAGCTCACCCGGGGGGGGCTACGGAAACACCATATATTTT	CASSPGGGYGNTIYF
-	TRBV7-9	TRBJ1-1	-	TGTGCCAGCAGCTCCCGAGGCACTGAAGCTTTCTTT	CASSSRGTEAFF
TRBD1	TRBV5-4	TRBJ1-2	-	TGTGCCAGCAGCGGGGGGGCCGGGACAGGGACGTATGGCTACACCTTC	CASSGGAGTGTYGYTF
TRBD1	TRBV5-6	TRBJ2-4	-	TGTGCCAGCAGCTTGGAGACAGGGGTCTTTTTGGCCAAAAACATTCAGTACTTC	CASSLETGVFLAKNIQYF
-	TRBV2	TRBJ2-2	-	TGTGCCAGCAGTGTCACGGGGATGAACACCGGGGAGCTGTTTTTT	CASSVTGMNTGELFF
TRBD2	TRBV2	TRBJ2-7	-	TGTGCCAGCAGTGCTCCCCGGGGTCGAGGGACTAGCGGTTCCTACGAGCAGTACTTC	CASSAPRGRGTSGSYEQYF
-	TRBV7-9	TRBJ1-5	-	TGTGCCAGCAGCTCCCCGGGGGGTAGCAATCAGCCCCAGCATTTT	CASSSPGGSNQPQHF
-	TRBV6-2/TRBV6-3	TRBJ1-5	few	TGTGCCAGCAGTTACTCGAAACGGGACACCGCTTTTTCTTTTAGCAATCAGCCCCAGCATTTT	CASSYSKRDTAFSFSNQPQHF
-	TRBV11-1	TRBJ2-7	-	TGTGCCAGCAGCTCGATCAGGGGAAGGGGATACTTC	CASSSIRGRGYF
TRBD1	TRBV14	TRBJ1-2	-	TGTGCCAGCAGCTCTGGGGACAGTCGCTATGGCTACACCTTC	CASSSGDSRYGYTF
-	TRBV5-1	TRBJ2-3	-	TGCGCCAGCAGCTTGGCACAGGCCTCCGGCGGTACGCAGTATTTT	CASSLAQASGGTQYF
TRBD2	TRBV5-1	TRBJ2-7	once	TGCGCCAGCAGTGGGACCGGGACTAGCCCTCACGAGCAGTACTTC	CASSGTGTSPHEQYF
-	TRBV5-4	TRBJ2-7	few	TGTGCCAGCAGCCCCTATACAGGGTCCTACGAGCAGTACTTC	CASSPYTGSYEQYF
-	TRBV11-1	TRBJ2-7	-	TGTGCCAGCAGCCCCGGTGGGCTACGGGAGCAGTACTTC	CASSPGGLREQYF
TRBD1	TRBV6-5	TRBJ1-5	-	TGTGCCAGCAGTTACATCGACAGGGGTGGCCAGCCCCAGCATTTT	CASSYIDRGGQPQHF
TRBD1	TRBV19	TRBJ2-1	-	TGTGCCACCAGATTCGGACAGGGGACCCGGGATGAGCAGTTCTTC	CATRFGQGTRDEQFF
-	TRBV6-5	TRBJ2-1	-	TGTGCCAGCACCCCCGGACAGACTAGCACTCTGTTCTTC	CASTPGQTSTLFF
TRBD1	TRBV12-3/TRBV12-4	TRBJ2-7	-	TGTGCCAGCAGTCCAGGGGACAGGCCCTCAAGCTTC	CASSPGDRPSSF
TRBD1	TRBV19	TRBJ1-1	-	TGTGCCAGTAGTAGGACAGGCAGGACTGAAGCTTTCTTT	CASSRTGRTEAFF
TRBD2	TRBV11-2	TRBJ2-3	-	TGTGCCAGTACTAGCGGGGGGGCCTCAGATACGCAGTATTTT	CASTSGGASDTQYF
TRBD1	TRBV29-1	TRBJ2-5	-	TGCAGCGTGCACCGCCGGGACAGGGGGCTTGAGACCCAGTACTTC	CSVHRRDRGLETQYF
TRBD1	TRBV11-3	TRBJ2-2	-	TGTGCCAGCAGCTCCCGGGACAGAACCGGGGAGCTGTTTTTT	CASSSRDRTGELFF
TRBD2	TRBV5-5	TRBJ2-2	-	TGTGCCAGCAGCTCTGATAGCGGGAGGGCCGACACCGGGGAGCTGTTTTTT	CASSSDSGRADTGELFF
-	TRBV19	TRBJ1-5	-	TGTGCCAGTAGTATAGAGACAGAGAATCAGCCCCAGCATTTT	CASSIETENQPQHF
-	TRBV25-1	TRBJ2-5	-	TGTGCCAGCAGTGACGCAGGGAGGCGAGAGACCCAGTACTTC	CASSDAGRRETQYF
-	TRBV27	TRBJ2-7	-	TGTGCCAGCAGTTCCGGTACCGAGCAGTACTTC	CASSSGTEQYF
TRBD2	TRBV10-1	TRBJ2-1	-	TGCGCCAGCAGTGAGCGGGGACTAGCTTTGAATGAGCAGTTCTTC	CASSERGLALNEQFF
-	TRBV4-2	TRBJ1-5	-	TGTGCCAGCAGCCCAAGATTACTACAGGGCGATCAGCCCCAGCATTTT	CASSPRLLQGDQPQHF
TRBD1	TRBV2	TRBJ2-2	-	TGTGCCAGCAGTGGGTCGGCCACAGGGGGAGACACCGGGGAGCTGTTTTTT	CASSGSATGGDTGELFF
-	TRBV5-1	TRBJ2-7	-	TGCGCCAGCAGCTTGGCTACAGGCGTAGCCGAGCAGTACTTC	CASSLATGVAEQYF
-	TRBV6-4	TRBJ2-7	-	TGTGCCAGCAGTGCTGAGTTCTTAGTCGGTGGGGCCGCCCCAACATTGTACTTC	CASSAEFLVGGAAPTLYF
TRBD1	TRBV3-1/TRBV3-2	TRBJ2-1	-	TGTGCCAGCAGCCAAGTGGCAGGGGGTGAGCAGTTCTTC	CASSQVAGGEQFF
-	TRBV30	TRBJ1-4	-	TGTGCCTGGAGCACAATATATGAAAAACTGTTTTTT	CAWSTIYEKLFF
-	TRBV5-1	TRBJ2-3	-	TGCGCCAGCACCTTGGGTGCAGGCACAGATACGCAGTATTTT	CASTLGAGTDTQYF
-	TRBV6-5	TRBJ2-7	-	TGTGCCAGCCGCGGCAGACGTACCTACGAGCAGTACTTC	CASRGRRTYEQYF
-	TRBV30	TRBJ1-6	few	TGTGCCTGGAGTGGTGGCGGGCAAAATAATTCACCCCTCCACTTT	CAWSGGGQNNSPLHF
-	TRBV5-6	TRBJ1-5	-	TGTGCCAGCACCATCGGGACACTAAATCAGCCCCAGCATTTT	CASTIGTLNQPQHF
-	TRBV4-2	TRBJ2-7	once	TGTGCCAGCAGCCCAAATCCCGGGGGCTCCTACGAGCAGTACTTC	CASSPNPGGSYEQYF
TRBD1	TRBV10-3	TRBJ1-6	-	TGTGCCATCAGGGCAGGGGGTTCCTATAATTCACCCCTCCACTTT	CAIRAGGSYNSPLHF
-	TRBV13	TRBJ1-1	-	TGTGCCAGCAGCGACCAGGGGAAATTAAGAACTGAAGCTTTCTTT	CASSDQGKLRTEAFF
-	TRBV19	TRBJ1-3	-	TGTGCCAGCCGAGACAGGACACACTCTGGAAACACCATATATTTT	CASRDRTHSGNTIYF
TRBD1	TRBV2	TRBJ1-4	once	TGTGCCAGCAGTGGGTCCCTGACAGGGGAGGGCCGGAATCGGGAAAAACTGTTTTTT	CASSGSLTGEGRNREKLFF
TRBD1	TRBV29-1	TRBJ2-1	-	TGCAGCGTCCTTGGACAGGGGGCGGCGTCCTACAATGAGCAGTTCTTC	CSVLGQGAASYNEQFF
-	TRBV13	TRBJ2-3	-	TGTGCCAGCAGCTCCCGGAGGCCAGATACGCAGTATTTT	CASSSRRPDTQYF
TRBD2	TRBV19	TRBJ2-3	-	TGTGCCAGTACCTGGGGGACTAGCGGGAGAGGGGGTACGCAGTATTTT	CASTWGTSGRGGTQYF
TRBD1	TRBV6-6	TRBJ2-2	-	TGTGCCAGCAGCCGCACCGGGACAGCGAACACCGGGGAGCTGTTTTTT	CASSRTGTANTGELFF
TRBD1	TRBV12-3/TRBV12-4	TRBJ1-2	-	TGTGCCAGCAGTCCCAGGGGGGATGGCTACACCTTC	CASSPRGDGYTF
-	TRBV5-5	TRBJ2-1	-	TGTGCCAGCAGCGCTGCGCAGCGGGTCTACAATGAGCAGTTCTTC	CASSAAQRVYNEQFF
-	TRBV5-1	TRBJ2-7	-	TGCGCCAGCAGCCCCCAGGGTTACGAGCAGTACTTC	CASSPQGYEQYF
TRBD1	TRBV18	TRBJ1-1	-	TGTGCCAGCTCACCCGACAGGGCGGCGGCTTTCTTT	CASSPDRAAAFF
-	TRBV3-1/TRBV3-2	TRBJ1-1	-	TGTGCCAGCAGCCAAGGAGGGGGTACTGAAGCTTTCTTT	CASSQGGGTEAFF
TRBD1	TRBV30	TRBJ1-1	-	TGTGCCTGGAGTGGTTTTGGGACAGGGCTCACTGAAGCTTTCTTT	CAWSGFGTGLTEAFF
-	TRBV9	TRBJ2-5	-	TGTGCCAGCAGCCCCAACCACAGGGAAGAGACCCAGTACTTC	CASSPNHREETQYF
-	TRBV5-1	TRBJ1-1	-	TGCGCCAGCAGCTCGGGACCCGGGGGTACGGGCACTGAAGCTTTCTTT	CASSSGPGGTGTEAFF
TRBD2	TRBV6-2/TRBV6-3	TRBJ2-7	-	TGTGCCAGCAGTTACGGACTAGCGGAAAACTACGAGCAGTACTTC	CASSYGLAENYEQYF
TRBD2	TRBV5-1	TRBJ2-3	-	TGCGCCAGCAGCAGGGGCGGGGGGCCCACAGATACGCAGTATTTT	CASSRGGGPTDTQYF